This T cell receptor (beta chain) was sequenced during a study of T-cell reconstitution after alpha-beta-depleted transplantation in children. Unique molecular identifiers tagged the TCRbeta library. TCRdb re-called the PCR reads through MiXCR, storing one row per CDR3 protein. Counted here are a few hundred thousand distinct CDR3 sequences, nearly 10% occurring once; the ten biggest clones make up around 9.1%. The sequence came from a human donor who donated a stem cell graft to a child with SCID. Material: PBMCs from the stem cell graft donor, obtained from the stem cell graft.

The CDR3 DNA reads as TGCAGTGCTCCCAGACCGGGGGTAGGCACTGAAGCTTTCTTT. Translated: CSAPRPGVGTEAFF. The chain has TRBV20-1 and TRBJ1-1, with D perhaps matching TRBD1 (5 bases). Germline V lookup: CDR1 DFQATT, CDR2 SNEGSKA (reference sequence). V lost 5 bases, J lost 4 bases, and 17 bases lay in between. The CDR3 loop spans 14 amino acids.